The clone carrying this T cell receptor beta chain was counted only a few times. This record comes from a study of OX40 agonist ivuxolimab in advanced cancers. The germline gives CDR1 LGHNT, CDR2 FRNRAP. V gave up 3 bases and J gave up 9 bases, with 11 bases separating them. The CDR3 is made up of 13 amino acids. Using immunoSEQ multiplex PCR, the repertoire was profiled, and TCRdb retains in-frame clones only, with some absent. The table has tens of thousands of clones, about 91% seen once. The sequence was obtained from an adult with an advanced solid tumor such as melanoma, head and neck, liver or kidney cancer. The rearrangement joins TRBV12-5 to TRBJ2-2; D gene unclear. This material consisted of CD4+ or CD8+ T cells sorted from blood, taken in a trial of the OX40 agonist ivuxolimab. The CDR3 coding sequence is TGTGCTAGTGGTTTCCAATACGACCGGGAGCTGTTTTTT. As protein: CASGFQYDRELFF.